The entry that follows covers one TCR beta chain sequence. This CDR3 has 13 amino acids. V lost 5 bases and J lost 2, with 10 bases in between. Germline lookup yields CDR1 SGHDT and CDR2 YYEEEE. This sample stems from a study of control samples from healthy donors and cancer patients. The repertoire was sequenced with immunoSEQ multiplex PCR; TCRdb's copy has only in-frame clones and lacks some. The table lists around 51,000 clones, 80% of them singletons. The clonotype comes from a man aged 65-85 years in good health. This sequence joins TRBV5-6 and TRBJ1-2, with D perhaps matching TRBD1 (6 bases). The specimen was blood. Here the CDR3 reads CASSFGTNYGYTF. DNA for the CDR3: TGTGCCAGCAGTTTCGGGACAAACTATGGCTACACCTTC.